What follows are 27 T cell receptor beta chains derived from one specimen sequenced in a study of cytomegalovirus exposure and HLA in healthy donors. PCR involved 60 Vbeta and 13 Jbeta primers. Repertoires were generated with immunoSEQ multiplex PCR, while TCRdb's copy carries only in-frame clones and drops some. The table shows fewer than 85,000 clones, with roughly 79% occurring only once. Sequencing was done on a sample of PBMCs. The receptors derive from a man aged 18-30 years in good health and CMV-seropositive.

The chain links TRBV6-5 to TRBJ2-7, with TRBD1 identical over 8 bases. Germline CDR1 and CDR2: MNHEY and SVGAGI. This CDR3 comprises 15 residues. With V trimmed by 6 bases and J by 5 bases, 12 bases remained unmatched. DNA of the CDR3: TGTGCCAGCAGACCCACCGGGACAGGTAGGAACGAGCAGTACTTC. Encoded protein: CASRPTGTGRNEQYF.

V and J are TRBV6-5 and TRBJ1-3, with 9 bases that match TRBD1. From germline, CDR1 is MNHEY and CDR2 SVGAGI. This CDR3 region has 15 residues. J gave up 4 bases and V 6 bases, and 7 bases lay outside the gene matches. CDR3 coding DNA: TGTGCCAGCAGCCCCGGGACAGGGAGAGGAAACACCATATATTTT. It yields the protein CASSPGTGRGNTIYF.

The chain recombines TRBV28 with TRBJ1-1; 7 nucleotides line up with TRBD1. The CDR3 extends over 11 amino acids. Germline CDR1 MDHEN, CDR2 SYDVKM. After removal of 6 bases from V and 11 bases from J, the junction contained 6 bases not matched to a gene. The CDR3 nucleotides are TGTGCCAGCAGATCCACAGGGGTGGCTTTCTTT. It encodes CASRSTGVAFF.

This chain uses TRBV5-6 with TRBJ1-1; TRBD1 might be the D (5 bases). Germline V CDR1 and CDR2: SGHDT, YYEEEE. Trimming removed 0 bases from V and 8 bases from J, with 17 bases in between. This CDR3 has 15 residues. CDR3 nucleotide sequence: TGTGCCAGCAGCTTGGTCCTCGTCGACCAGGGCGAAGCTTTCTTT. This sequence encodes CASSLVLVDQGEAFF.

Points on this clone: The same CDR3 is also encoded by other DNA sequences in this sample. The chain joins TRBV9 to TRBJ2-3, with D hard to call. CDR1 is SGDLS and CDR2 is YYNGEE in the germline V gene. V was pared by 0 bases and J by 1 base, with 6 bases between. The CDR3 is made up of 14 amino acids. The CDR3 DNA sequence: TGTGCCAGCAGCGTAGCTCCTGGCACAGATACGCAGTATTTT. Amino acids: CASSVAPGTDTQYF.

The chain couples TRBV4-1 to TRBJ1-1, with no clear D. The germline V gene has CDR1 MGHRA and CDR2 YSYEKL. The CDR3 consists of 14 residues. V was shortened by 2 bases and J by 3 bases, with 10 bases between the two germline ends. The CDR3 DNA reads as TGCGCCAGCAGCCAAACGAGGGCCTACACTGAAGCTTTCTTT. This translates into CASSQTRAYTEAFF.

Written as DNA, the CDR3 is TGTGCCAGCAGCTTGGGGACTAGCGGAGACGAGCAGTACTTC. The encoded protein is CASSLGTSGDEQYF. V and J are TRBV5-4 and TRBJ2-7; TRBD2 matches at 10 bases. The CDR3 has 14 residues. Germline trimming cut 0 bases from V and 5 bases from J; bases unmatched to any gene: 2. Germline lookup yields CDR1 SGHNT and CDR2 YYREEE (reference sequence).

The rearrangement links TRBV15 to TRBJ2-1, with D maybe TRBD2 (5 bases). This CDR3 comprises 14 residues. V lost 1 base to trimming and J lost 5 bases, with 9 bases between them. The germline gives CDR1 LNHNV, CDR2 YYDKDF (reference sequence). CDR3 bases: TGTGCCACCAGCAGAGGGGCGACTAACAATGAGCAGTTCTTC. Amino acids: CATSRGATNNEQFF.

CDR3 sequence reads: CATSRDSSAGELFF. The CDR3 bases are TGTGCCACCAGCAGAGATAGCAGCGCCGGGGAGCTGTTTTTT. The V and J genes are TRBV15 and TRBJ2-2; no reliable D call. The CDR3 sequence is 14 residues long. The V and J ends lost 0 bases and 6 bases respectively, with 8 bases between them. CDR1 is LNHNV and CDR2 is YYDKDF in the germline V gene (reference sequence).

This clone is a singleton in its sample. Germline is not matched at one junction end, which may reflect a read error. The rearrangement links TRBV2 to TRBJ2-1, with D possibly TRBD1 on 6 matching bases. This CDR3 region has 14 residues. Germline CDR1 and CDR2: SNHLY and FYNNEI. CDR3 protein: CASGSDRLPQRKLF. DNA for the CDR3: TGTGCCAGCGGGTCAGACAGGCTCCCCCAACGCAAGCTCTTC.

This clone has only a few counts. J is TRBJ2-7 and V is TRBV5-1; 10 nucleotides align to TRBD1. CDR1 and CDR2 from the germline V gene are SGHRS and YFSETQ. This CDR3 has 14 amino acids. V shed 4 bases and J 4 bases; nucleotides not matched to a gene: 5. CDR3 in amino acids: CASSTTGGGYEQYF. The CDR3 DNA reads TGCGCCAGCAGCACGACAGGGGGCGGGTACGAGCAGTACTTC.

The genes are TRBV28 and TRBJ2-3, with TRBD1 matching 7 bases. The CDR3 covers 14 residues. Germline loops: CDR1 MDHEN, CDR2 SYDVKM. The junction had 5 bases not matched to a gene; V was cut back by 5 bases and J by 3 bases. The CDR3 here is CASSPQDRTDTQYF. CDR3 in DNA: TGTGCCAGCAGTCCACAGGACAGGACAGATACGCAGTATTTT.

The CDR3 sequence: CASSQESYRETQYF. The CDR3 coding sequence is TGCGCCAGCAGCCAAGAATCCTATCGAGAGACCCAGTACTTC. This chain links TRBV4-1 with TRBJ2-5; no definite D call. The CDR3 totals 14 residues. Trimming stripped 0 bases from V and 4 bases from J, with 9 bases between. Per the germline V gene, CDR1 is MGHRA and CDR2 is YSYEKL.

A single count supports this clone. The gene calls are TRBV29-1 and TRBJ1-2; D is possibly TRBD1 (6 bases). The CDR3 spans 12 residues. Germline loops: CDR1 SQVTM, CDR2 ANQGSEA. The CDR3 is CSDRGKGHGYTF. CDR3 nucleotides: TGCAGTGATCGAGGAAAGGGACACGGCTACACCTTC.

V usage is TRBV9 and J usage is TRBJ2-7; 8 positions match TRBD1. This CDR3 comprises 14 residues. Germline CDR1 SGDLS, CDR2 YYNGEE. J gave up 6 bases and V 3 bases, and 8 bases lay outside the gene matches. The CDR3 region is CASSGPQGAGEQYF. CDR3 sequence (DNA): TGTGCCAGCAGCGGTCCTCAGGGGGCCGGCGAGCAGTACTTC.

The chain links TRBV11-3 to TRBJ2-1, with D unresolved. The germline CDR1 and CDR2 sequences are SGHNT and YENEEA. This CDR3 contains 11 residues. V shed 2 bases and J shed 9 bases, with 5 bases lying between them. This CDR3 reads CASSLRGEQFF. The CDR3, as DNA: TGTGCCAGCAGCTTACGAGGTGAGCAGTTCTTC.

The chain couples TRBV11-2 to TRBJ1-1, with D maybe TRBD1 (6 bases). V was shortened by 0 bases and J by 4 bases, with 9 bases between the two germline ends. CDR1 is SGHAT and CDR2 is FQNNGV in the germline V gene. CDR3 size: 14 residues. CDR3 coding DNA: TGTGCCAGCAGCTTAGAAACAGGGAGCACTGAAGCTTTCTTT. Residues: CASSLETGSTEAFF.

V gene TRBV6-4 combines with J gene TRBJ2-2; perhaps TRBD1 as D (6 bases). Germline V lookup: CDR1 MRHNA, CDR2 SNTAGT. The length of the CDR3 is 16 residues. V was pared by 6 bases and J by 2 bases, with 16 bases between. DNA of the CDR3: TGTGCCAGCAGCAAGTCCGGGACAACCAACACCGGGGAGCTGTTTTTT. As protein: CASSKSGTTNTGELFF.

CDR3 sequence (DNA): TGTGCCAGCAGCCGGGAGTCCCCCTACAATGAGCAGTTCTTC. It yields the protein CASSRESPYNEQFF. The rearrangement uses TRBV7-3 and TRBJ2-1, with D maybe TRBD2 (6 bases). Trimming left V 5 bases short and J 2 bases short, with 10 bases between. CDR1 and CDR2 from the germline V gene are SGHTA and FQGTGA. CDR3 length: 14 amino acids. The entire variable domain, with the rest obtained from reference TRBV7-3 and TRBJ2-1, is as follows: GAGVSQTPSNKVTEKGKYVELRCDPISGHTALYWYRQSLGQGPEFLIYFQGTGAADDSGLPNDRFFAVRPEGSVSTLKIQRTERGDSAVYLCASSRESPYNEQFFGPGTRLTVL.

The chain combines TRBV27 with TRBJ2-7; 7 bases match TRBD2. V shed 9 bases and J 5 bases; nucleotides not matched to a gene: 10. Germline-derived CDR1 and CDR2 are MNHEY and SMNVEV (reference sequence). The CDR3 consists of 13 residues. CDR3 in amino acids: CASKRAGFDEQYF. Here the CDR3 DNA reads TGTGCCAGTAAGAGAGCGGGATTCGACGAGCAGTACTTC.

This clone has a single count. This chain links TRBV9 with TRBJ2-2; 10 nucleotides agree with TRBD1. The germline CDR1 and CDR2 sequences are SGDLS and YYNGEE. The CDR3 contains 15 residues. Trimming cost V 4 bases and J 6 bases; bases outside gene matches: 6. The CDR3 region has the DNA TGTGCCAGCAGCCCCGACAGGGGGCGATCCGGGGAGCTGTTTTTT. This gives the protein CASSPDRGRSGELFF.

The chain employs TRBV7-2 and TRBJ1-2, with TRBD1 matching 10 bases. Per the germline V gene, CDR1 is SGHTA and CDR2 is FQGNSA. V lost 4 bases and J lost 4; bases outside the gene matches: 12. This CDR3 has 17 amino acids. CDR3 sequence: CASSSTLRDRGPYGYTF. The CDR3 DNA sequence: TGTGCCAGCAGCTCTACCCTCCGGGACAGGGGACCCTATGGCTACACCTTC.

This chain joins TRBV5-1 and TRBJ1-1; 10 nucleotides agree with TRBD1. Germline CDR1 reads SGHRS; CDR2 reads YFSETQ. The CDR3 loop spans 14 amino acids. The junction had 7 bases not matched to a gene; V was cut back by 1 base and J by 10 bases. The CDR3 protein is CASSLQGQGEGAFF. The CDR3 DNA sequence: TGCGCCAGCAGCTTGCAAGGACAGGGGGAGGGAGCTTTCTTT.

V and J are TRBV19 and TRBJ2-2, with 7 bases identical to TRBD2. The germline V gene has CDR1 LNHDA and CDR2 SQIVND (reference sequence). V was clipped by 7 bases and J by 3 bases; unmatched bases: 11. This CDR3 has 16 amino acids. The CDR3 DNA sequence: TGTGCCAGTACCCCGCGTTCTAGCGGACACACCGGGGAGCTGTTTTTT. Translated: CASTPRSSGHTGELFF.

The rearrangement uses TRBV4-1 and TRBJ1-2; TRBD1 matches at 7 bases. CDR1 is MGHRA and CDR2 is YSYEKL in the germline V gene. V was pared by 2 bases and J by 4 bases, with 10 bases of the junction left unmatched. This CDR3 spans 16 amino acids. The CDR3 region has the DNA TGCGCCAGCAGCCAACCTAGACAGGGTCGGGGCTATGGCTACACCTTC. Protein sequence: CASSQPRQGRGYGYTF.

This rearrangement joins TRBV27 to TRBJ2-3; D ambiguous. V was pared by 5 bases and J by 2 bases, with 8 bases between. Germline CDR1 is MNHEY and CDR2 is SMNVEV (reference sequence). The CDR3 consists of 13 residues. CDR3 bases: TGTGCCAGCAGTCCCCCCCTCACAGATACGCAGTATTTT. Translating it yields CASSPPLTDTQYF.

The chain is built from TRBV5-4 and TRBJ1-1; D is unclear. Germline loops: CDR1 SGHNT, CDR2 YYREEE (reference sequence). The CDR3 consists of 14 residues. V dropped 0 bases and J dropped 2 bases, with 8 bases sitting between them. This CDR3 reads CASSLGLFNTEAFF. The CDR3, as DNA: TGTGCCAGCAGCTTGGGACTCTTCAACACTGAAGCTTTCTTT.